This TCR beta chain is drawn from a study of blood T cell repertoires in COVID-19. About the study: Both acute and convalescent COVID-19 samples were obtained from the United States, Italy and Spain.

Original data processing: From reference gene primer amplification, estimates of nucleated cell counts were derived. The data were produced by immunoSEQ multiplex PCR, yet TCRdb's version contains in-frame clones alone and is incomplete. That table furnishes V, J and clone size, whereas the DNA furnished D and trimming. The repertoire includes about 130,000 clones, over 75% of them detected once, and 5% to 8% sits in the top ten. Losses at the gene ends were 1 base for V and 8 bases for J; bases not matched to a gene: 10. Germline V gene lookup returns CDR1 MDHEN and CDR2 SYDVKM. This CDR3 region has 15 residues.

Input material: peripheral blood. The chain is built from TRBV28 and TRBJ1-2; 7 bases map to TRBD1. The TCR comes from a man aged 80 or over with active or convalescent COVID-19. CDR3 nucleotide sequence: TGTGCCAGCAGTTTATTCGGCTCAGGGGGTTCCGGCTACACCTTC. This codes for CASSLFGSGGSGYTF.